The 12 T cell receptor beta chains reported below all come from one sample, sequenced in a study of T cell clonotyping in hematopoietic cell transplantation. The repertoire was sequenced with immunoSEQ multiplex PCR; TCRdb's copy has only in-frame clones and lacks some. The sample records 8,500 to 14,000 clones, approximately 92% being singletons. The time point denotes: recipient sample about 28 days before transplant, after cytoreduction. The sample consisted of peripheral blood mononuclear cells, taken before stem cell transplant. These receptors were taken from a woman aged 40 to 50 with acute myeloid leukemia. Some clones in this sample may be carry-over from other donors' samples.

The DNA for the CDR3 is TGTGCCAGCAGTTCCCCCCCGATTGGAAACACCATATATTTT. It encodes CASSSPPIGNTIYF. The rearrangement uses TRBV6-6 and TRBJ1-3, with D unclear. The V gene's germline CDR1 is MNHNY and CDR2 SVGAGI (reference sequence). The V end lost 4 bases, the J end lost 3 bases, and 10 bases lay between the germline ends. This CDR3 region has 14 residues.

The chain links TRBV14 to TRBJ1-2, with unresolved D. There are 14 residues in the CDR3. Germline-derived CDR1 and CDR2 are SGHDN and FVKESK. Trimming left V 4 bases short and J 0 bases short, with 9 bases between. The CDR3 loop reads CASSPREANYGYTF. CDR3 nucleotides: TGTGCCAGCAGCCCCCGGGAAGCTAACTATGGCTACACCTTC.

The V and J genes are TRBV7-9 and TRBJ2-1, with D hard to call. In germline, CDR1 is SEHNR, CDR2 FQNEAQ (reference sequence). Trimming left V 1 base short and J 6 bases short, with 4 bases between. The CDR3 loop spans 12 amino acids. The CDR3 nucleotides are TGTGCCAGCAGCTTAGTATCCAATGAGCAGTTCTTC. Its protein product is CASSLVSNEQFF.

V is TRBV11-2 and J is TRBJ1-5, with a possible D match to TRBD1 (6 bases). The V end lost 1 base, the J end lost 1 base, and 8 bases lay between the germline ends. CDR3 length equals 15 residues. CDR1 SGHAT and CDR2 FQNNGV come from the germline V gene. CDR3 in DNA: TGTGCCAGCAGCTTAGGGACAGCCAGCAATCAGCCCCAGCATTTT. Translated: CASSLGTASNQPQHF.

The rearrangement joins TRBV2 to TRBJ1-2; D is uncertain. CDR1 and CDR2 (germline): SNHLY, FYNNEI. CDR3 size: 12 residues. The V end lost 7 bases, the J end lost 6 bases, and 12 bases lay between the germline ends. The CDR3 sequence: CASTQTGDGYTF. The CDR3 nucleotides read TGTGCCAGCACCCAAACTGGCGATGGCTACACCTTC.

The V and J genes are TRBV9 and TRBJ2-2, with a tentative D call TRBD2 (6 bases). Trimming stripped 0 bases from V and 3 bases from J, with 12 bases between. The length of the CDR3 is 16 residues. Germline CDR1 and CDR2: SGDLS and YYNGEE. CDR3 region: CASSVGSAGHTGELFF. The CDR3 region has the DNA TGTGCCAGCAGCGTAGGGAGTGCGGGGCACACCGGGGAGCTGTTTTTT.

This clone was recorded once. The chain employs TRBV5-4 and TRBJ2-7, with 8 nucleotides matching TRBD1. The V segment lost 4 bases and the J segment 7 bases; nucleotides outside the gene matches: 7. Germline V lookup: CDR1 SGHNT, CDR2 YYREEE (reference sequence). The CDR3 has 13 amino acids. The CDR3 nucleotides are TGTGCCAGCAGCCGTCAGGGGGCCTGGGAGCAGTACTTC. Its protein product is CASSRQGAWEQYF.

The chain combines TRBV25-1 with TRBJ2-7; possibly TRBD2 for D (5 bases). The CDR3 runs 12 residues. The germline V and J ends were trimmed by 6 bases and 4 bases, with 10 bases remaining between them. Looked up from germline, CDR1 is MGHDK and CDR2 is SYGVNS. CDR3 coding DNA: TGTGCCAGCAGGACTACCACTTACGAGCAGTACTTC. Its protein product is CASRTTTYEQYF.

V and J are TRBV30 and TRBJ1-1; maybe TRBD1 (6 bases). Germline CDR1 reads GTSNPN; CDR2 reads SVGIG (reference sequence). V lost 2 bases to trimming and J lost 0 bases, with 16 bases between them. This CDR3 comprises 16 residues. The CDR3 DNA reads TGTGCCTGGAGTAAGGGACAAATTGGGGTGAACACTGAAGCTTTCTTT. This translates into CAWSKGQIGVNTEAFF.

The chain joins TRBV15 to TRBJ2-7; 15 nucleotides match TRBD2. The CDR3 runs 18 residues. Germline CDR1 LNHNV, CDR2 YYDKDF (reference sequence). After removal of 4 bases from V and 5 bases from J, the junction contained 12 bases not matched to a gene. CDR3 residues: CATSIGLAGGPSGHEQYF. The DNA for the CDR3 is TGTGCCACCAGCATAGGACTAGCGGGAGGGCCGTCGGGCCACGAGCAGTACTTC.

V and J are TRBV9 and TRBJ2-3, with 7 bases aligning to TRBD2. The CDR3 spans 15 residues. Germline-derived CDR1 and CDR2 are SGDLS and YYNGEE. With V trimmed by 0 bases and J by 6 bases, 7 bases remained unmatched. CDR3 sequence reads: CASSVAASGTDTQYF. CDR3 bases: TGTGCCAGCAGCGTAGCGGCTAGCGGAACGGATACGCAGTATTTT.

The genes are TRBV15 and TRBJ2-2; D remains unclear. CDR3 length: 11 amino acids. V was cut by 6 bases and J by 2 bases, with 1 base left in between. Per germline, CDR1 LNHNV and CDR2 YYDKDF (reference sequence). CDR3 in amino acids: CATRNTGELFF. Here the CDR3 DNA reads TGTGCCACCAGAAACACCGGGGAGCTGTTTTTT.